This TCR beta chain was profiled in a study of blood T cell repertoires in COVID-19. Study at large: The study drew acute and convalescent COVID-19 samples from the United States, Italy and Spain. T cells, B-cell-depleted T cells, or PBMCs provided the cDNA or gDNA that served as material.

Sequenced by immunoSEQ multiplex PCR; TCRdb stores in-frame clones only, minus some. The top ten clones hold approximately 9.9% of a sample with 110,000 to 150,000 clones, around 89% of them seen once. The sequenced material came from peripheral blood. This clonotype originated in a woman at least 80 years old with acute or convalescent COVID-19.

CDR3 sequence (DNA): TGCGCCAGCAGCGAGACAGGGGGCGACGAGCAGTACTTC. It translates to CASSETGGDEQYF. The gene calls are TRBV5-1 and TRBJ2-7; 10 positions match TRBD1. This CDR3 spans 13 amino acids. V lost 4 bases and J lost 5; bases outside the gene matches: 3. Germline CDR1 reads SGHRS; CDR2 reads YFSETQ. Full variable domain (remainder filled in from reference TRBV5-1 and TRBJ2-7): KAGVTQTPRYLIKTRGQQVTLSCSPISGHRSVSWYQQTPGQGLQFLFEYFSETQRNKGNFPGRFSGRQFSNSRSEMNVSTLELGDSALYLCASSETGGDEQYFGPGTRLTVT.